This TCR beta chain came from a study of cytomegalovirus exposure and HLA in healthy donors. Study-level information: One earlier analysis, a look at 150 million to 200 million T cells, found roughly 110 million unique TCR beta sequences. The study, taken as a whole, reports: Some highly shared sequence variants likely arose as a pipeline artifact. Through in vitro validation, three CMV-associated chains were shown to be specific for CMV antigens.

Regarding this clone: Antigen: not known.

The CDR3 covers 13 residues. Per germline, CDR1 MDHEN and CDR2 SYDVKM. The V end was cut by 8 bases, the J end by 5 bases, with 13 bases between. With 60 Vbeta and 13 Jbeta primers, the PCR was carried out. Profiling relied on immunoSEQ multiplex PCR, and the TCRdb table lists in-frame clones only, not all of them. The sample records about 79,000 clones, around three quarters being singletons. The clonotype was recovered from a man aged 55 to 69 in good health and CMV-seronegative. The specimen was PBMCs. The chain has TRBV28 and TRBJ2-1; a possible D gene is TRBD2 (5 bases). The CDR3 nucleotides are TGTGCCAGCCACGGAGGTTTTAACAATGAGCAGTTCTTC. Its protein product is CASHGGFNNEQFF.